In its sample, the clone carrying this T cell receptor beta chain was seen once. Germline V gives CDR1 LGHNA, CDR2 YNFKEQ. There are 11 residues in the CDR3. Between the trimmed V and J ends, which lost 6 bases and 4 bases, there was a span of 6 bases. This specimen belongs to a study of technical replicates of blood from four donors. The method was immunoSEQ multiplex PCR; TCRdb's version includes in-frame clones alone and lacks a portion of them. Of under 65,000 clones listed, roughly 90% are singletons. The receptor was isolated from a human donor in good health. Some clones in this sample may be carry-over from other donors' samples. The chain joins TRBV4-2 to TRBJ1-1; no clear D gene. Sample: PBMCs. The DNA of the CDR3 is TGTGCCAGCAGGATGGCCACTGAAGCTTTCTTT. Amino acids: CASRMATEAFF.